This TCR beta chain originates from a study of siplizumab effects on memory and regulatory T cells. Germline-derived CDR1 and CDR2 are LNHDA and SQIVND (reference sequence). Trimming shortened V by 3 bases and J by 1 base, and 6 bases separated the two germline ends. The CDR3 length is 13 residues. Assay: immunoSEQ multiplex PCR; the TCRdb copy retains only in-frame clones and omits some. The data hold 90,000 to 120,000 clones, with roughly 92% observed a single time. Broader study findings: Proof of suppressive function in proliferating Tregs from siplizumab cultures was not established.

Notes on this clone: Its antigen is still unknown.

The TCR originated in a human donor in good health. The chain employs TRBV19 and TRBJ2-5; the D is unclear. What was sequenced was Tregs sorted from blood. CDR3 sequence (DNA): TGTGCCAGTAGTATTTTTCTCCAAGAGACCCAGTACTTC. This sequence encodes CASSIFLQETQYF.